Described below is a single T cell receptor beta chain sequence and its context. Its antigen is currently unknown. This entry is derived from a study of T cells after posttransplantation cyclophosphamide. Study outcomes and limitations: Donor CD8+ memory clones often dominated recipient blood repertoires at later times. Skin or GI-infiltrating T cells shared few TRB sequences with blood.

Treatment was busulfan-fludarabine conditioning, a marrow graft, and cyclophosphamide on days +3 and +4. Here immunoSEQ multiplex PCR was the method, and the copy in TCRdb shows in-frame clones only, minus some. The sample includes some 20,000 clones, roughly 72% seen only once; the top ten take around a quarter. Germline-derived CDR1 and CDR2 are SGHRS and YFSETQ. The length of the CDR3 is 13 residues. V lost 6 bases to trimming and J lost 1 base, with 7 bases between them. The gene calls are TRBV5-1 and TRBJ2-2; D perhaps matches TRBD1 (6 bases). Material: PBMCs, obtained after an allogeneic stem cell transplant with post-transplant cyclophosphamide. This TCR was sampled from a male patient aged 30 to 39 who received an allogeneic stem cell transplant from a related donor, was CMV-positive, and had acute GVHD only. Some T cells may be the graft donor's. CDR3 sequence reads: CASKTGNTGELFF. CDR3 DNA: TGCGCCAGCAAGACAGGGAACACCGGGGAGCTGTTTTTT.